Following are 15 T cell receptor beta chains from one sample sequenced in a study of technical replicates of blood from a few donors. Data came from immunoSEQ multiplex PCR; TCRdb stores just in-frame clones and leaves some out. There are 65,000 to 95,000 clones in the sample; 97% occur only once, and 0.18% lies in the top ten. Sequencing used T cells isolated from PBMCs. Every receptor here comes from a human donor in good health.

As concerns this clone: One end of the junction varies from germline; a read error may be responsible. This chain joins TRBV7-7 and TRBJ2-1; weak D call: TRBD2 (6 bases). Germline lookup yields CDR1 SSHAT and CDR2 FNYEAQ (reference sequence). This CDR3 is built from 15 residues. The CDR3 region is CASSLDTGEINEQFF. CDR3 coding DNA: TGTGCTAGCAGCTTAGACACGGGAGAGATAAATGAGCAGTTCTTC.

V gene TRBV4-1 combines with J gene TRBJ2-4; the D gene is possibly TRBD2 (7 bases). CDR1 is MGHRA and CDR2 is YSYEKL in the germline V gene. The V end lost 1 base, the J end lost 9 bases, and 22 bases lay between the germline ends. This CDR3 is built from 17 residues. DNA for the CDR3: TGCGCCAGCAGCCAAGGGTTGGCTGGGGGGGCCAGACGCATTCAGTACTTC. This gives the protein CASSQGLAGGARRIQYF.

There are a few counts of this clone. The chain couples TRBV6-5 to TRBJ1-5; D ambiguous. The CDR3 runs 12 residues. Germline CDR1 is MNHEY and CDR2 is SVGAGI. Trimming shortened V by 5 bases and J by 4 bases, and 6 bases separated the two germline ends. The CDR3 here is CASSTSNQPQHF. In DNA form, the CDR3 reads TGTGCCAGCAGTACTTCTAATCAGCCCCAGCATTTT.

The chain links TRBV11-3 to TRBJ2-3, with a tentative D call TRBD1 (5 bases). V was pared by 1 base and J by 3 bases, with 11 bases between. Germline V gene sequence: CDR1 SGHNT, CDR2 YENEEA. This CDR3 is 15 amino acids long. The CDR3 here is CASSLGQGRTDTQYF. The CDR3 coding sequence is TGTGCCAGCAGCTTAGGGCAGGGTAGAACAGATACGCAGTATTTT.

The chain is built from TRBV9 and TRBJ2-7, with 7 bases lining up with TRBD2. Germline V gene sequence: CDR1 SGDLS, CDR2 YYNGEE. The CDR3 spans 16 residues. V shed 0 bases, J shed 0 bases, and the junction held 6 bases outside the gene matches. CDR3 in DNA: TGTGCCAGCAGCGTAGGCGGGGGTTCAAGCTCCTACGAGCAGTACTTC. Translated, it gives CASSVGGGSSSYEQYF. The whole variable domain, filled in from reference TRBV9 and TRBJ2-7, reads DSGVTQTPKHLITATGQRVTLRCSPRSGDLSVYWYQQSLDQGLQFLIQYYNGEERAKGNILERFSAQQFPDLHSELNLSSLELGDSALYFCASSVGGGSSSYEQYFGPGTRLTVT.

The CDR3 region is CASRLAGAVNNEQFF. CDR3 coding DNA: TGTGCCAGCAGACTAGCGGGAGCGGTCAACAATGAGCAGTTCTTC. The rearrangement links TRBV14 to TRBJ2-1, with 11 bases fitting TRBD2. CDR1 is SGHDN, CDR2 FVKESK, per germline. This CDR3 spans 15 amino acids. Trimming cost V 6 bases and J 5 bases; bases outside gene matches: 6.

V usage is TRBV28 and J usage is TRBJ1-2; no clear D. There are 11 residues in the CDR3. Germline CDR1 reads MDHEN; CDR2 reads SYDVKM. V lost 11 bases to trimming and J lost 4 bases, with 11 bases between them. CDR3 protein: CALRTSYGYTF. The CDR3 DNA follows: TGTGCCCTGAGGACTTCCTATGGCTACACCTTC.

The genes are TRBV6-1 and TRBJ1-1; D may be TRBD1 (5 bases). The germline gives CDR1 MNHNS, CDR2 SASEGT. CDR3 length equals 13 residues. Trimming removed 6 bases from V and 1 base from J, with 9 bases in between. Here the CDR3 reads CASSVGGNTEAFF. The CDR3 coding sequence is TGTGCCAGCAGCGTCGGGGGGAACACTGAAGCTTTCTTT.

The gene calls are TRBV15 and TRBJ1-5; a weak D match, TRBD1 (5 bases). The CDR3 runs to 19 residues. Trimming took off 0 bases at V and 2 bases at J, with 20 bases between the two ends. Germline-derived CDR1 and CDR2 are LNHNV and YYDKDF (reference sequence). This CDR3 reads CATSRDALRMQGGNQPQHF. For the CDR3, the DNA is TGTGCCACCAGCAGAGATGCCCTGCGTATGCAGGGTGGCAATCAGCCCCAGCATTTT.

CDR3 bases: TGCGCCAGCAGCCAAGACCCCAGGTTGAGTGAAAAACTGTTTTTT. Its translation: CASSQDPRLSEKLFF. The chain combines TRBV4-1 with TRBJ1-4; D is uncertain. The V gene's germline CDR1 is MGHRA and CDR2 YSYEKL. The CDR3 covers 15 residues. The V end lost 0 bases, the J end lost 7 bases, and 12 bases lay between the germline ends.

The chain employs TRBV28 and TRBJ1-5; D uncertain. The CDR3 consists of 12 residues. V dropped 2 bases and J dropped 5 bases, with 4 bases sitting between them. Germline V gene lookup returns CDR1 MDHEN and CDR2 SYDVKM. CDR3 bases: TGTGCCAGCAGTTTACAATATCAGCCCCAGCATTTT. Amino acid sequence: CASSLQYQPQHF. Drawing the rest from reference TRBV28 and TRBJ1-5, the complete variable domain is DVKVTQSSRYLVKRTGEKVFLECVQDMDHENMFWYRQDPGLGLRLIYFSYDVKMKEKGDIPEGYSVSREKKERFSLILESASTNQTSMYLCASSLQYQPQHFGDGTRLSIL.

V gene TRBV7-9 combines with J gene TRBJ1-5, with unresolved D. The CDR3 has 17 residues. The V end lost 4 bases, the J end lost 0 bases, and 16 bases lay between the germline ends. Germline CDR1 reads SEHNR; CDR2 reads FQNEAQ (reference sequence). Here the CDR3 reads CASSSDRGPPSNQPQHF. CDR3 bases: TGTGCCAGCAGCTCAGACCGAGGCCCGCCTAGCAATCAGCCCCAGCATTTT.

The J gene is TRBJ1-4, the V gene TRBV18; 10 positions match TRBD1. Trimming removed 3 bases from V and 8 bases from J; junction bases left unmatched: 3. Germline CDR1 is KGHSH and CDR2 is LQKENI. This CDR3 has 14 amino acids. As DNA, the CDR3 is TGTGCCAGCTCACCCCGGGACAGGGGCGAAAAACTGTTTTTT. Translation: CASSPRDRGEKLFF.

The J gene is TRBJ2-2, the V gene TRBV5-6; the D is unclear. V was clipped by 0 bases and J by 8 bases, with 2 bases between them. CDR1 is SGHDT, CDR2 YYEEEE, per germline. This CDR3 has 11 residues. The CDR3 DNA reads as TGTGCCAGCAGCTTGGCTGGGGAGCTGTTTTTT. This gives the protein CASSLAGELFF. The entire variable domain, with the rest obtained from reference TRBV5-6 and TRBJ2-2, is as follows: DAGVTQSPTHLIKTRGQQVTLRCSPKSGHDTVSWYQQALGQGPQFIFQYYEEEERQRGNFPDRFSGHQFPNYSSELNVNALLLGDSALYLCASSLAGELFFGEGSRLTVL.

The V and J genes are TRBV5-4 and TRBJ1-1; 10 nucleotides line up with TRBD1. Per germline, CDR1 SGHNT and CDR2 YYREEE (reference sequence). The J segment lost 3 bases and the V segment lost 3 bases, leaving 11 bases of the junction unmatched. This CDR3 spans 17 amino acids. The CDR3 loop is CASSSGQGSFLDTEAFF. As DNA, the CDR3 is TGTGCCAGCAGCTCGGGACAGGGGTCTTTCTTGGACACTGAAGCTTTCTTT. Complete variable domain (other parts from reference TRBV5-4 and TRBJ1-1): ETGVTQSPTHLIKTRGQQVTLRCSSQSGHNTVSWYQQALGQGPQFIFQYYREEENGRGNFPPRFSGLQFPNYSSELNVNALELDDSALYLCASSSGQGSFLDTEAFFGQGTRLTVV.